A single sample gave rise to the 30 T cell receptor beta chains below, sequenced in a study of OX40 agonist ivuxolimab in advanced cancers. Data came from immunoSEQ multiplex PCR; TCRdb stores just in-frame clones and leaves some out. The table has just under 35,000 clones, over 80% seen once. This sample comprised CD4+ or CD8+ T cells sorted from blood, obtained in a trial of the OX40 agonist ivuxolimab. Receptors were obtained from an adult with an advanced solid tumor such as melanoma, head and neck, liver or kidney cancer.

This chain connects TRBV30 to TRBJ2-7, with 10 bases identical to TRBD1. The trim removed 2 bases at V and 6 bases at J, leaving 13 bases unmatched. This CDR3 is 16 amino acids long. In germline, CDR1 is GTSNPN, CDR2 SVGIG (reference sequence). CDR3 DNA sequence: TGTGCCTGGAGTTTTCGACCGGGACAGGGGAGGGGCGAGCAGTACTTC. Its protein is CAWSFRPGQGRGEQYF.

V gene TRBV19 combines with J gene TRBJ2-7; 8 nucleotides align to TRBD2. Unmatched junction bases numbered 12, after V lost 5 bases and J lost 0 bases. This CDR3 comprises 17 residues. Germline V CDR1 and CDR2: LNHDA, SQIVND (reference sequence). The CDR3 protein is CASSVSVLAEFSYEQYF. The CDR3 region has the DNA TGTGCCAGTAGTGTCTCCGTACTAGCGGAATTCTCCTACGAGCAGTACTTC.

The rearrangement links TRBV27 to TRBJ1-5; TRBD1 might be the D (6 bases). CDR3 length equals 16 residues. The V end was cut by 3 bases, the J end by 1 base, with 13 bases between. CDR1 and CDR2 (germline): MNHEY, SMNVEV (reference sequence). DNA of the CDR3: TGTGCCAGCAGTTTCCTGGGGGGGGCCAGCAATCAGCCCCAGCATTTT. Translation gives CASSFLGGASNQPQHF.

V is TRBV18 and J is TRBJ2-1; D is possibly TRBD2 (5 bases). Looked up from germline, CDR1 is KGHSH and CDR2 is LQKENI. CDR3 length: 15 amino acids. V shed 2 bases and J shed 4 bases, with 12 bases lying between them. The CDR3 spells CASSPGLPTYNEQFF. Here the CDR3 DNA reads TGTGCCAGCTCACCAGGACTCCCTACGTACAATGAGCAGTTCTTC.

The rearrangement uses TRBV7-6 and TRBJ2-7, with 7 bases fitting TRBD1. J lost 5 bases, V lost 4 bases, and 11 bases had no gene match. The CDR3 extends over 15 amino acids. Germline CDR1 reads SGHVS; CDR2 reads FNYEAQ. The CDR3 nucleotides are TGTGCCAGCAGCTATATACAGGGGCCGGGAAACGAGCAGTACTTC. This gives the protein CASSYIQGPGNEQYF.

This chain uses TRBV5-1 with TRBJ2-1; 10 bases line up with TRBD1. This CDR3 has 17 amino acids. The germline V gene encodes CDR1 SGHRS and CDR2 YFSETQ. V lost 1 base, J lost 12 bases, and 16 bases stayed unmatched. CDR3 loop: CASSLISPGQGRTLQFF. The CDR3, as DNA: TGCGCCAGCAGCTTGATCTCCCCGGGACAGGGGCGGACCTTGCAGTTCTTC.

The rearrangement uses TRBV6-6 and TRBJ2-7, with 12 positions matching TRBD2. CDR1 and CDR2 (germline): MNHNY, SVGAGI (reference sequence). The J segment lost 4 bases and the V segment lost 2 bases, leaving 3 bases of the junction unmatched. The CDR3 runs to 15 residues. The CDR3 here is CASSYPTSGSYEQYF. CDR3 nucleotides: TGTGCCAGCAGTTACCCGACTAGCGGGAGTTACGAGCAGTACTTC.

The chain recombines TRBV14 with TRBJ2-2; D remains unclear. CDR3 length equals 15 residues. Trimming stripped 6 bases from V and 4 bases from J, with 15 bases between. Per germline, CDR1 SGHDN and CDR2 FVKESK. The CDR3 reads CASRQSLWGTGELFF. The CDR3 bases are TGTGCCAGCAGGCAAAGCCTCTGGGGCACCGGGGAGCTGTTTTTT.

The chain carries TRBV6-5 and TRBJ2-5, with D perhaps TRBD1 (6 bases). Trimming removed 5 bases at V and 5 bases at J, with 15 bases between. Germline CDR1 and CDR2: MNHEY and SVGAGI. There are 14 residues in the CDR3. This CDR3 is CASSQGGDWETQYF. CDR3 in DNA: TGTGCCAGCAGTCAAGGGGGTGATTGGGAGACCCAGTACTTC.

This clone showed up just once. The CDR3 loop reads CASSLARGEDTQYF. CDR3 nucleotides: TGTGCCAGCAGCTTAGCCAGAGGGGAGGATACGCAGTATTTT. This chain links TRBV11-3 with TRBJ2-3; D may correspond to TRBD1 or TRBD2 (5 bases each). In germline, CDR1 is SGHNT, CDR2 YENEEA. This CDR3 is 14 amino acids long. V was shortened by 1 base and J by 6 bases, with 11 bases between the two germline ends. The full variable domain, its missing parts supplied by reference TRBV11-3 and TRBJ2-3, is EAGVVQSPRYKIIEKKQPVAFWCNPISGHNTLYWYLQNLGQGPELLIRYENEEAVDDSQLPKDRFSAERLKGVDSTLKIQPAELGDSAVYLCASSLARGEDTQYFGPGTRLTVL.

The chain couples TRBV27 to TRBJ2-7; D remains unclear. V shed 3 bases and J shed 3 bases, with 6 bases lying between them. Germline CDR1 and CDR2: MNHEY and SMNVEV (reference sequence). CDR3 length: 12 amino acids. The CDR3 sequence is CASSFDGYEQYF. CDR3 coding DNA: TGTGCCAGCAGTTTCGACGGCTACGAGCAGTACTTC.

The chain uses TRBV11-2 and TRBJ2-1; D remains unclear. V was clipped by 6 bases and J by 7 bases, with 13 bases between them. The germline gives CDR1 SGHAT, CDR2 FQNNGV. This CDR3 contains 13 residues. CDR3 region: CASRDGLPNEQFF. The CDR3 coding sequence is TGTGCCAGCAGAGACGGTCTACCGAATGAGCAGTTCTTC.

The chain has TRBV7-9 and TRBJ2-5, with 7 bases aligning to TRBD2. V lost 4 bases and J lost 1; bases outside the gene matches: 9. This CDR3 contains 16 residues. CDR1 and CDR2 (germline): SEHNR, FQNEAQ (reference sequence). The CDR3 reads CASSSGWLAAQETQYF. CDR3 DNA sequence: TGTGCCAGCAGCTCCGGTTGGCTAGCGGCCCAAGAGACCCAGTACTTC.

The chain recombines TRBV10-3 with TRBJ2-7; 10 positions match TRBD1. CDR1 ENHRY and CDR2 SYGVKD come from the germline V gene. The CDR3 covers 15 residues. V lost 5 bases to trimming and J lost 6 bases; unmatched junction nucleotides: 10. The DNA of the CDR3 is TGTGCCATCAGTTTCCGGGACAGGGGTGGAGGCGAGCAGTACTTC. Protein product: CAISFRDRGGGEQYF.

The rearrangement links TRBV28 to TRBJ2-4, with D possibly TRBD2 on 7 matching bases. V was trimmed by 11 bases and J by 3 bases, leaving 23 bases between them. This CDR3 comprises 16 residues. CDR1 is MDHEN, CDR2 SYDVKM, per germline. The CDR3 region has the DNA TGTGCCGCCGGGCTGTCGGGGGGCGTGGGCAAAAACATTCAGTACTTC. This gives the protein CAAGLSGGVGKNIQYF.

This chain uses TRBV27 with TRBJ1-2; unclear D gene. V lost 2 bases, J lost 0 bases, and 4 bases lay in between. The germline gives CDR1 MNHEY, CDR2 SMNVEV (reference sequence). CDR3 length: 13 amino acids. CDR3 region: CASSLEANYGYTF. The CDR3 nucleotides read TGTGCCAGCAGTTTAGAAGCTAACTATGGCTACACCTTC.

The chain employs TRBV13 and TRBJ2-1, with 12 bases aligning to TRBD2. The CDR3 runs to 15 residues. Trimming took 6 bases from V and 8 from J; bases not matched to a gene: 8. CDR1 is PRHDT, CDR2 FYEKMQ, per germline (reference sequence). CDR3 in amino acids: CASSPGTSGLYEQFF. The DNA of the CDR3 is TGTGCCAGCAGTCCCGGGACTAGCGGGTTGTATGAGCAGTTCTTC.

This chain joins TRBV7-9 and TRBJ2-1; D remains unclear. Germline loops: CDR1 SEHNR, CDR2 FQNEAQ (reference sequence). The V end was cut by 4 bases, the J end by 2 bases, with 15 bases between. The length of the CDR3 is 16 residues. CDR3 region: CASSWVASRTYNEQFF. The CDR3 DNA follows: TGTGCCAGCAGCTGGGTGGCATCACGAACCTACAATGAGCAGTTCTTC.

The chain combines TRBV27 with TRBJ1-5; no clear D gene. Germline CDR1 MNHEY, CDR2 SMNVEV (reference sequence). Deletions cut 2 bases from V and 3 bases from J, with 8 bases between. CDR3 length: 14 amino acids. The CDR3 here is CASSLSLTNQPQHF. The CDR3 bases are TGTGCCAGCAGTTTAAGTCTAACCAATCAGCCCCAGCATTTT.

V usage is TRBV28 and J usage is TRBJ2-5, with a weak D call TRBD1 (7 bases). Germline assignment: CDR1 MDHEN and CDR2 SYDVKM. V lost 2 bases to trimming and J lost 5 bases, with 12 bases between them. The CDR3 runs 14 residues. CDR3 amino acids: CASSLAGQSETQYF. The CDR3 DNA reads as TGTGCCAGCAGTTTAGCGGGACAGTCGGAGACCCAGTACTTC.

The gene calls are TRBV9 and TRBJ2-7; D not resolved. This CDR3 comprises 12 residues. Germline V gives CDR1 SGDLS, CDR2 YYNGEE. V was cut by 3 bases and J by 6 bases, with 10 bases left in between. The CDR3 is CASSARSGEQYF. The CDR3 DNA follows: TGTGCCAGCAGCGCGCGATCGGGCGAGCAGTACTTC.

V gene TRBV7-6 combines with J gene TRBJ2-1, with a possible D match to TRBD2 (6 bases). Germline CDR1 reads SGHVS; CDR2 reads FNYEAQ. Deletions cut 7 bases from V and 9 bases from J, with 19 bases between. The CDR3 is 14 amino acids. CDR3 DNA sequence: TGTGCCAGCACCAAAGGGGCAGGCGGGACTGAGCAGTTCTTC. This translates into CASTKGAGGTEQFF.

The chain joins TRBV10-1 to TRBJ2-3; the match to TRBD2 covers 12 bases. The J segment lost 3 bases and the V segment lost 4 bases, leaving 8 bases of the junction unmatched. The CDR3 totals 17 residues. CDR1 and CDR2 (germline): WNHNN, SYGVQD (reference sequence). CDR3 protein: CASSATGLAGYTDTQYF. The CDR3, as DNA: TGCGCCAGCAGTGCGACCGGACTAGCGGGATATACAGATACGCAGTATTTT.

This clone was counted a single time. V gene TRBV27 combines with J gene TRBJ1-2; 7 nucleotides line up with TRBD1. Trimming removed 7 bases from V and 3 bases from J; junction bases left unmatched: 14. The CDR3 consists of 16 residues. From germline, CDR1 is MNHEY and CDR2 SMNVEV (reference sequence). The chain's CDR3 is CASKVTGLETYYGYTF. The CDR3 DNA is TGTGCCAGCAAAGTGACAGGGCTCGAAACCTACTATGGCTACACCTTC.

The rearrangement joins TRBV7-2 to TRBJ1-4; no clear D gene. The CDR3 extends over 15 amino acids. Germline CDR1 reads SGHTA; CDR2 reads FQGNSA. The V gene lost 4 bases and the J gene lost 8 bases, with 17 bases spanning the gap. The CDR3 region has the DNA TGTGCCAGCAGCTCCTTCTGGGAAATTGGGGAAAAACTGTTTTTT. It yields the protein CASSSFWEIGEKLFF.

This sequence joins TRBV6-6 and TRBJ1-5; D is possibly TRBD1 (5 bases). The V end lost 2 bases, the J end lost 3 bases, and 11 bases lay between the germline ends. This CDR3 spans 15 amino acids. Germline CDR1 is MNHNY and CDR2 is SVGAGI (reference sequence). Here the CDR3 DNA reads TGTGCCAGCAGTTACCCGGGACGGGTCAATCAGCCCCAGCATTTT. Amino acid sequence: CASSYPGRVNQPQHF.

The rearrangement links TRBV9 to TRBJ2-5; D is tentatively TRBD1 or TRBD2 (5 bases each). The germline V gene has CDR1 SGDLS and CDR2 YYNGEE. V lost 0 bases and J lost 0, with 9 bases in between. The CDR3 extends over 15 amino acids. CDR3 amino acids: CASSVGGPYQETQYF. In nucleotides, the CDR3 is TGTGCCAGCAGCGTAGGGGGACCGTACCAAGAGACCCAGTACTTC.

The V and J genes are TRBV14 and TRBJ2-1; perhaps D is TRBD1 or TRBD2 (5 bases each). Germline V gene lookup returns CDR1 SGHDN and CDR2 FVKESK. There are 19 residues in the CDR3. V lost 4 bases, J lost 0 bases, and 22 bases lay in between. CDR3 in DNA: TGTGCCAGCAGCCCCTTCCTGGGACCGAACCTCGGCTCCTACAATGAGCAGTTCTTC. It is translated as CASSPFLGPNLGSYNEQFF.

The rearrangement links TRBV7-8 to TRBJ2-3; 8 bases line up with TRBD2. V lost 5 bases to trimming and J lost 3 bases; unmatched junction nucleotides: 13. The CDR3 consists of 17 residues. Germline lookup yields CDR1 SGHVS and CDR2 FQNEAQ. For the CDR3, the DNA is TGTGCCAGCAGCCCCCGGATAGCGGGGTGGGGAACAGATACGCAGTATTTT. Amino acids: CASSPRIAGWGTDTQYF.

The chain has TRBV28 and TRBJ1-5; TRBD1 matches 9 bases. Losses at the gene ends were 3 bases for V and 1 base for J; bases not matched to a gene: 7. This CDR3 comprises 17 residues. Germline V gene data show CDR1 as MDHEN and CDR2 as SYDVKM. The CDR3 DNA reads as TGTGCCAGCAGTTTCCGGACAGGGGCCCTAAGCAATCAGCCCCAGCATTTT. This encodes CASSFRTGALSNQPQHF.